The 18 T cell receptor beta chains in this list originate from one sample, sequenced in a study of shared clonotypes between healthy human individuals. Data came from immunoSEQ multiplex PCR; TCRdb stores just in-frame clones and leaves some out. The table shows 850,000 to 1,200,000 clones, with about 70% occurring only once. The sample comprised memory CD4+ T cells sorted from blood. The subset was: CD45RA-negative fraction. Source of these receptors: a young man in good health.

The chain links TRBV4-2 to TRBJ2-3, with TRBD2 identical over 9 bases. CDR3 size: 15 residues. The V and J ends lost 8 bases and 2 bases, in that order; junction bases with no gene match: 8. Germline lookup yields CDR1 LGHNA and CDR2 YNFKEQ. The CDR3 bases are TGTGCCAGCTCCCGGCGGGGGGGGAACACAGATACGCAGTATTTT. Protein: CASSRRGGNTDTQYF.

The chain recombines TRBV6-5 with TRBJ2-7; 9 bases are shared with TRBD1. Looked up from germline, CDR1 is MNHEY and CDR2 is SVGAGI. The junction had 5 bases not matched to a gene; V was cut back by 2 bases and J by 3 bases. This CDR3 contains 15 residues. CDR3 residues: CASSYTPGQGYEQYF. The CDR3, as DNA: TGTGCCAGCAGTTACACCCCGGGACAGGGCTACGAGCAGTACTTC.

This clone was picked up a small number of times. The rearrangement uses TRBV18 and TRBJ1-4; 10 nucleotides align to TRBD1. The CDR3 is 14 residues long. The V gene's germline CDR1 is KGHSH and CDR2 LQKENI. Trimming at V came to 1 base and at J to 8 bases, leaving 1 base not matched to a gene. The CDR3 protein is CASSPRDRGEKLFF. CDR3 coding DNA: TGTGCCAGCTCACCACGGGACAGGGGCGAAAAACTGTTTTTT. The whole variable domain, remainder taken from reference TRBV18 and TRBJ1-4, is NAGVMQNPRHLVRRRGQEARLRCSPMKGHSHVYWYRQLPEEGLKFMVYLQKENIIDESGMPKERFSAEFPKEGPSILRIQQVVRGDSAAYFCASSPRDRGEKLFFGSGTQLSVL.

The rearrangement links TRBV19 to TRBJ2-2; a weak D match, TRBD2 (5 bases). In germline, CDR1 is LNHDA, CDR2 SQIVND (reference sequence). Trimming left V 6 bases short and J 4 bases short, with 15 bases between. The CDR3 length is 15 residues. The CDR3 DNA is TGTGCCAGTAGCCCCGCTCAGAGGGTCACCGGGGAGCTGTTTTTT. Amino acids: CASSPAQRVTGELFF. The full variable domain, with the rest looked up from reference TRBV19 and TRBJ2-2, is DGGITQSPKYLFRKEGQNVTLSCEQNLNHDAMYWYRQDPGQGLRLIYYSQIVNDFQKGDIAEGYSVSREKKESFPLTVTSAQKNPTAFYLCASSPAQRVTGELFFGEGSRLTVL.

A few counts support this clone. The chain links TRBV30 to TRBJ1-5; 8 bases align to TRBD1. From germline, CDR1 is GTSNPN and CDR2 SVGIG (reference sequence). The V segment lost 2 bases and the J segment 8 bases; nucleotides outside the gene matches: 14. The CDR3 runs to 16 residues. The CDR3 region is CAWSKYPGQGGKPQHF. The CDR3 DNA sequence: TGTGCCTGGAGTAAGTATCCTGGACAGGGAGGTAAGCCCCAGCATTTT.

This clone has a single count. J is TRBJ1-2 and V is TRBV5-6; D is ambiguous. The CDR3 is 13 amino acids. Looked up from germline, CDR1 is SGHDT and CDR2 is YYEEEE. V lost 4 bases and J lost 2, with 9 bases in between. The CDR3 is CASSPPGNYGYTF. CDR3 sequence (DNA): TGTGCCAGCAGCCCACCTGGGAACTATGGCTACACCTTC. Full variable domain (remainder filled in from reference TRBV5-6 and TRBJ1-2): DAGVTQSPTHLIKTRGQQVTLRCSPKSGHDTVSWYQQALGQGPQFIFQYYEEEERQRGNFPDRFSGHQFPNYSSELNVNALLLGDSALYLCASSPPGNYGYTFGSGTRLTVV.

This rearrangement joins TRBV12-5 to TRBJ2-7; D possibly corresponds to TRBD1 (5 bases). CDR3 length: 14 residues. In germline, CDR1 is LGHNT, CDR2 FRNRAP. Between the trimmed V and J ends, which lost 5 bases and 0 bases, there was a span of 11 bases. The CDR3 spells CASGPGAGSYEQYF. The CDR3 DNA is TGTGCTAGTGGTCCTGGGGCCGGCTCCTACGAGCAGTACTTC.

This clone has just a few counts. The J gene is TRBJ1-5, the V gene TRBV30; tentative D call: TRBD1 (6 bases). The length of the CDR3 is 15 residues. Looked up from germline, CDR1 is GTSNPN and CDR2 is SVGIG (reference sequence). Deletions cut 3 bases from V and 2 bases from J, with 14 bases between. The CDR3 region is CAWRTGTFGNQPQHF. As DNA, the CDR3 is TGTGCCTGGAGGACCGGGACATTCGGCAATCAGCCCCAGCATTTT.

The chain employs TRBV19 and TRBJ2-7; 9 nucleotides match TRBD2. The CDR3 is 14 amino acids. V was clipped by 5 bases and J by 2 bases; unmatched bases: 4. Per the germline V gene, CDR1 is LNHDA and CDR2 is SQIVND (reference sequence). In nucleotides, the CDR3 is TGTGCCAGTAGTCTGCTAGCGGGGCCCTACGAGCAGTACTTC. Translation: CASSLLAGPYEQYF.

This clone was detected a few times. The chain links TRBV29-1 to TRBJ1-1; 10 bases match TRBD1. V was pared by 2 bases and J by 3 bases, with 6 bases of the junction left unmatched. This CDR3 is 15 amino acids long. Germline CDR1 is SQVTM and CDR2 is ANQGSEA. CDR3 nucleotides: TGCAGCGTTGAACGCAGTGGGACAGGGGACACTGAAGCTTTCTTT. Translation gives CSVERSGTGDTEAFF. The whole variable domain, remainder taken from reference TRBV29-1 and TRBJ1-1, is SAVISQKPSRDICQRGTSLTIQCQVDSQVTMMFWYRQQPGQSLTLIATANQGSEATYESGFVIDKFPISRPNLTFSTLTVSNMSPEDSSIYLCSVERSGTGDTEAFFGQGTRLTVV.

This chain links TRBV15 with TRBJ1-6, with a weak D call TRBD1 (6 bases). Germline lookup yields CDR1 LNHNV and CDR2 YYDKDF (reference sequence). V was clipped by 2 bases and J by 7 bases, with 15 bases between them. This CDR3 contains 16 residues. CDR3 amino acids: CATSRTTVGGNSPLHF. The CDR3 bases are TGTGCCACCAGCAGAACCACCGTAGGGGGGAATTCACCCCTCCACTTT.

This clone was seen only a few times. The CDR3 region is CASSQYQGTSGGYTF. The CDR3 DNA reads TGTGCCAGCAGTCAGTACCAGGGAACCTCCGGCGGCTACACCTTC. This chain joins TRBV6-5 and TRBJ1-2; D perhaps matches TRBD1 (5 bases). Trimming stripped 5 bases from V and 8 bases from J, with 21 bases between. The CDR3 is made up of 15 amino acids. The germline CDR1 and CDR2 sequences are MNHEY and SVGAGI.

The CDR3 region is CASLIWGVNIQYF. The CDR3 DNA reads TGTGCCAGCCTCATCTGGGGGGTAAACATTCAGTACTTC. V is TRBV5-4 and J is TRBJ2-4, with a tentative D call TRBD2 (6 bases). The germline V and J ends were trimmed by 7 bases and 6 bases, with 14 bases remaining between them. The germline gives CDR1 SGHNT, CDR2 YYREEE (reference sequence). The CDR3 is 13 residues long.

The V and J genes are TRBV10-3 and TRBJ2-1; 12 nucleotides match TRBD1. This CDR3 spans 16 amino acids. V gave up 4 bases and J gave up 7 bases; unmatched junction bases: 8. Germline V gives CDR1 ENHRY, CDR2 SYGVKD. CDR3 loop: CAISGPGQGAGNEQFF. CDR3 in DNA: TGTGCCATCAGTGGACCGGGACAGGGGGCCGGAAATGAGCAGTTCTTC.

This clone showed up many times. The chain is built from TRBV29-1 and TRBJ2-3; 7 positions match TRBD1. Germline CDR1 reads SQVTM; CDR2 reads ANQGSEA. The CDR3 sequence is 15 residues long. Trimming took 6 bases from V and 8 from J; bases not matched to a gene: 17. CDR3 in amino acids: CSVQLQGSGQVTQYF. The CDR3 DNA sequence: TGCAGCGTCCAACTACAGGGGTCGGGCCAAGTTACGCAGTATTTT.

This clone was picked up a small number of times. The CDR3 loop reads CASSLRSYEQYF. The CDR3 DNA follows: TGTGCCAGCAGCTTACGCAGCTACGAGCAGTACTTC. The chain recombines TRBV11-2 with TRBJ2-7; D is unresolved. The CDR3 is 12 amino acids. The germline CDR1 and CDR2 sequences are SGHAT and FQNNGV. Deletions cut 2 bases from V and 3 bases from J, with 5 bases between.

The rearrangement uses TRBV2 and TRBJ2-3; D might be TRBD2 (5 bases). Trimming shortened V by 7 bases and J by 14 bases, and 16 bases separated the two germline ends. Germline V gene data show CDR1 as SNHLY and CDR2 as FYNNEI. This CDR3 is 11 amino acids long. Here the CDR3 DNA reads TGTGCCAGCATGGCTTGGACTGGGGTGTATTTT. Protein sequence: CASMAWTGVYF.

This chain links TRBV4-1 with TRBJ1-1; no firm D call. The germline CDR1 and CDR2 sequences are MGHRA and YSYEKL. The V and J ends lost 0 bases and 0 bases respectively, with 8 bases between them. The CDR3 length is 15 residues. CDR3 sequence (DNA): TGCGCCAGCAGCCAAGAGGCGGTCTTGAACACTGAAGCTTTCTTT. It specifies CASSQEAVLNTEAFF.